The 10 T cell receptor beta chains given below trace back to one sample, sequenced in a study. In TCRdb, the RT-PCR reads were re-called with MiXCR into one record per CDR3 protein. Among almost 700,000 distinct CDR3 sequences listed, around 14% were seen once. The sample comprised memory CD4+ T cells from blood. Source of these receptors: a female donor in good health, serving as a healthy control.

This clonotype has more than one count but fewer than ten. This rearrangement joins TRBV20-1 to TRBJ2-5; 10 bases align to TRBD2. CDR1 and CDR2 from the germline V gene are DFQATT and SNEGSKA (reference sequence). The ends lost 1 base at V and 7 bases at J; junction bases unmatched: 9. The CDR3 spans 15 residues. The DNA of the CDR3 is TGCAGTGCTAGAGTCGCTAGCGGGAGCCTGGGGACCCAGTACTTC. Translated, it gives CSARVASGSLGTQYF.

The chain combines TRBV20-1 with TRBJ2-1; 10 nucleotides agree with TRBD2. This CDR3 comprises 14 residues. After removal of 7 bases from V and 4 bases from J, the junction contained 7 bases not matched to a gene. Germline-derived CDR1 and CDR2 are DFQATT and SNEGSKA (reference sequence). The CDR3 sequence: CSVTAGGGYNEQFF. In DNA form, the CDR3 reads TGCAGTGTAACAGCGGGGGGGGGGTACAATGAGCAGTTCTTC.

V usage is TRBV20-1 and J usage is TRBJ1-5, with D possibly TRBD1 on 5 matching bases. This CDR3 is built from 13 residues. Trimming shortened V by 7 bases and J by 5 bases, and 15 bases separated the two germline ends. Germline-derived CDR1 and CDR2 are DFQATT and SNEGSKA (reference sequence). CDR3 sequence reads: CSGVSGLYQPQHF. DNA of the CDR3: TGCAGTGGCGTATCGGGGCTGTATCAGCCCCAGCATTTT.

The chain joins TRBV12-3 or TRBV12-4 to TRBJ2-7, with TRBD1 matching 7 bases. The CDR3 spans 14 residues. With 1 base clipped from V and 3 bases from J, the junction kept 3 bases outside the gene matches. DNA for the CDR3: TGTGCCAGCAGTTTAGGGACAGGATTCTACGAGCAGTACTTC. This encodes CASSLGTGFYEQYF.

This clonotype came up a few times. The gene calls are TRBV5-1 and TRBJ1-3, with 11 bases fitting TRBD1. Per germline, CDR1 SGHRS and CDR2 YFSETQ. With 3 bases clipped from V and 0 bases from J, the junction kept 8 bases outside the gene matches. CDR3 length: 18 residues. The CDR3 region is CASSSATGTGGSGNTIYF. Written as DNA, the CDR3 is TGCGCCAGCAGCTCTGCTACCGGGACAGGGGGCTCTGGAAACACCATATATTTT.

The chain couples TRBV20-1 to TRBJ1-6; TRBD1 matches 7 bases. Germline V gives CDR1 DFQATT, CDR2 SNEGSKA (reference sequence). CDR3 length: 15 residues. With 2 bases clipped from V and 6 bases from J, the junction kept 7 bases outside the gene matches. The DNA of the CDR3 is TGCAGTGCTAGACTACAGGGGCTCCCTAATTCACCCCTCCACTTT. This gives the protein CSARLQGLPNSPLHF.

This chain joins TRBV20-1 and TRBJ2-3; 10 bases match TRBD2. The J segment lost 13 bases and the V segment lost 0 bases, leaving 4 bases of the junction unmatched. The CDR3 length is 12 residues. Germline-derived CDR1 and CDR2 are DFQATT and SNEGSKA (reference sequence). The CDR3 DNA reads TGCAGTGCTAGAGAGCCCGGGACTAGCGAGTATTTT. Its translation: CSAREPGTSEYF.

This clonotype was observed at least ten times. The chain has TRBV5-1 and TRBJ2-5; 10 positions agree with TRBD2. Germline V gene lookup returns CDR1 SGHRS and CDR2 YFSETQ. The CDR3 spans 14 residues. V gave up 4 bases and J gave up 7 bases; unmatched junction bases: 7. The DNA of the CDR3 is TGCGCCAGCAGCATAGAGGGACTAGCGAGGACCCAGTACTTC. This gives the protein CASSIEGLARTQYF.

The chain combines TRBV12-3 or TRBV12-4 with TRBJ1-2, with D possibly TRBD1 on 6 matching bases. V was clipped by 3 bases and J by 8 bases, with 16 bases between them. The CDR3 length is 14 residues. The CDR3: CASSFPGDGRGYTF. The CDR3 nucleotides read TGTGCCAGCAGTTTTCCAGGGGACGGGCGGGGCTACACCTTC.

The chain joins TRBV20-1 to TRBJ1-4; D possibly corresponds to TRBD1 (6 bases). This CDR3 region has 15 residues. Trimming shortened V by 4 bases and J by 7 bases, and 19 bases separated the two germline ends. Per germline, CDR1 DFQATT and CDR2 SNEGSKA (reference sequence). As DNA, the CDR3 is TGCAGTGCTACTAGAACAGGGTGGGAGTCTGAAAAACTGTTTTTT. Its translation: CSATRTGWESEKLFF.